This entry features one TCR beta chain sequence. Its antigen is unknown. No base qualities exist here, and no much larger clone lies one base off it. The library was obtained by the immunoSEQ multiplex PCR assay. TCRdb retrieved this table from immuneACCESS and kept in-frame rearrangements only. Not all clones are present; in checked studies, unresolved V genes account for under half, and no reason is known for the remainder. The table for this sample lists about 160,000 clones; around 96% of them were counted only once. Together, the top ten hold 8.5% of the sample. V and J lose 6 bases and 2 bases, and a span of 17 bases separates them. Looking up the germline V gene (reference sequence) yields CDR1 MNHNY and CDR2 SVGAGI. Inclusive of the bounding cysteine and phenylalanine, the CDR3 is 16 residues long. The CDR3 DNA has 48 bases and is translated from base 1. The record originates from a study of control samples from healthy donors and cancer patients (dated by TCRdb to the early 2020s).

Input material: blood. This sequence uses TRBV6-6 and TRBJ1-5; tentative D gene TRBD1, with 5 bases matching. The receptor comes from a woman in her forties in good health. This receptor has the CDR3 CASRTPTGSGNQPQHF. The nucleotide sequence is given as TGTGCCAGCAGAACTCCAACAGGTTCGGGCAATCAGCCCCAGCATTTT.